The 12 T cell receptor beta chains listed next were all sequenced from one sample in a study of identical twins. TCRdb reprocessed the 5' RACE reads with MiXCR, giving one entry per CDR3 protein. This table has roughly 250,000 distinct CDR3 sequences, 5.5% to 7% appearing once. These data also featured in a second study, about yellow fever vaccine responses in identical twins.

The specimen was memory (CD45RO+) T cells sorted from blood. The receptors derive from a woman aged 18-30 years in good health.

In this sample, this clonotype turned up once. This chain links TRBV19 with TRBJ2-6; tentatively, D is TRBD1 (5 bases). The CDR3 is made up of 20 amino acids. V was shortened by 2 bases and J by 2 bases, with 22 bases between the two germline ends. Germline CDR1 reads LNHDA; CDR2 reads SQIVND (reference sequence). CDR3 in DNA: TGTGCCAGTAGTATAACTTCTACCGCCTGGTGGGGCGCTGGGGCCAACGTCCTGACTTTC. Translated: CASSITSTAWWGAGANVLTF.

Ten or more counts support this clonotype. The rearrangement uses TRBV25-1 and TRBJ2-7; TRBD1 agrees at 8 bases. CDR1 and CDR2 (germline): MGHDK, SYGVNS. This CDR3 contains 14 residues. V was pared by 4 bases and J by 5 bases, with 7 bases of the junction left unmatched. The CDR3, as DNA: TGTGCCAGCAGTGGGCCCGGGACAGGTGACGAGCAGTACTTC. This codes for CASSGPGTGDEQYF.

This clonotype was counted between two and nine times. The CDR3 DNA reads TGCGCCAGCAGCCGAAGCCTGTTTGGGACAGATACGCAGTATTTT. It translates to CASSRSLFGTDTQYF. The genes are TRBV4-1 and TRBJ2-3; D not certain. Germline V gene data show CDR1 as MGHRA and CDR2 as YSYEKL. Trimming stripped 4 bases from V and 3 bases from J, with 14 bases between. The CDR3 has 15 residues.

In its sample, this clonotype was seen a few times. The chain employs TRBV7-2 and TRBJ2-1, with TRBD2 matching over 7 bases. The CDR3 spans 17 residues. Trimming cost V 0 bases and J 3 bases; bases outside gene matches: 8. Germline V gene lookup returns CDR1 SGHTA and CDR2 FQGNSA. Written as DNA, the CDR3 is TGTGCCAGCAGCTTAGCCGTAGGCGGGGGAGTCTACAATGAGCAGTTCTTC. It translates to CASSLAVGGGVYNEQFF.

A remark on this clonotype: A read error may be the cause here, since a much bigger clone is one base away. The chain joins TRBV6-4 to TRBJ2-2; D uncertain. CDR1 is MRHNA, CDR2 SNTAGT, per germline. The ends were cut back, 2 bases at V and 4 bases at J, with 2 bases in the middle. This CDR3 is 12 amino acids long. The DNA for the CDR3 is TGTGCCAGCAGTGACCTCACCGGGGAGCTGTTTTTT. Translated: CASSDLTGELFF.

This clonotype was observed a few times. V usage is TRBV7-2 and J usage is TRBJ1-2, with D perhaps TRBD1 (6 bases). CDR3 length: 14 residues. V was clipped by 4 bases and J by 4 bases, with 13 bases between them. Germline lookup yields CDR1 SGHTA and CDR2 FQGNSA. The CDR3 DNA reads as TGTGCCAGCAGCTCCTTCCGGGGGCCCTATGGCTACACCTTC. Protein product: CASSSFRGPYGYTF.

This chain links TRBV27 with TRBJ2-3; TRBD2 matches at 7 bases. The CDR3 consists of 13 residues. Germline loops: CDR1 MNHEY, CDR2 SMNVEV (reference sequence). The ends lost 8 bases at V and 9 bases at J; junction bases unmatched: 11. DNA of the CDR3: TGTGCCAGCGGCCTTGGCGCGGGGGACACGCAGTATTTT. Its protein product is CASGLGAGDTQYF.

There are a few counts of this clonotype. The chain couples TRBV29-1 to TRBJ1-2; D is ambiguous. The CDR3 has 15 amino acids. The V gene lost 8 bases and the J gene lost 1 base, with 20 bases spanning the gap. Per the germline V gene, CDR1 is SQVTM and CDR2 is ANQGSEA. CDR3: CSLKDGTNNNYGYTF. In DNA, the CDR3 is TGCAGCCTAAAGGACGGAACAAATAATAACTATGGCTACACCTTC.

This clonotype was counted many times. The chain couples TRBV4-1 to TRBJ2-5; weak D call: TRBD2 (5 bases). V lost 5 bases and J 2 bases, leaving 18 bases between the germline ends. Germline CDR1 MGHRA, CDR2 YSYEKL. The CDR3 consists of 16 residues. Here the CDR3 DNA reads TGCGCCAGCAGCTCCAATCGCCTAGCTATTCAAGAGACCCAGTACTTC. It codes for CASSSNRLAIQETQYF.

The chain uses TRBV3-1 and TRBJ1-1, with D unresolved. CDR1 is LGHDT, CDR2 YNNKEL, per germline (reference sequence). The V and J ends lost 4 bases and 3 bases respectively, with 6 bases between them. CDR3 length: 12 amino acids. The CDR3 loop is CASSRMDTEAFF. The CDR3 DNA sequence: TGTGCCAGCAGCCGCATGGACACTGAAGCTTTCTTT.

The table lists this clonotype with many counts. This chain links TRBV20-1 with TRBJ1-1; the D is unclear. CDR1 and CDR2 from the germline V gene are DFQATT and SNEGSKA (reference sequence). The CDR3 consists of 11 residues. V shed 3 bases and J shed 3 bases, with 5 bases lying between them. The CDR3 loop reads CSASRDTEAFF. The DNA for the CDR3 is TGCAGTGCTAGCCGGGACACTGAAGCTTTCTTT.

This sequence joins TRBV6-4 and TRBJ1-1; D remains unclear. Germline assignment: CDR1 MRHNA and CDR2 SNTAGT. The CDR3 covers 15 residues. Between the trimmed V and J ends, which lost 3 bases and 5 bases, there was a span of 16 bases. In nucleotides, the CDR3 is TGTGCCAGCAGTGAGCACCACTCCGGCGGGACTGAAGCTTTCTTT. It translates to CASSEHHSGGTEAFF.